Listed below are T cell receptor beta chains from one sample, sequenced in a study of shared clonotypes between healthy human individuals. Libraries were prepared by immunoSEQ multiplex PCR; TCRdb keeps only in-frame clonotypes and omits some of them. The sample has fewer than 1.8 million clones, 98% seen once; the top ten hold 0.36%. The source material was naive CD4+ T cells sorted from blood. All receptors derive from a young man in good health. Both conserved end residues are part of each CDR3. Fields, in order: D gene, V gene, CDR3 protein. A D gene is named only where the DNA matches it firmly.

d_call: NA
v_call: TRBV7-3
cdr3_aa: CASRRDPDSYNEQFF

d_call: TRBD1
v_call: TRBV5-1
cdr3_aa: CASSLRTDRLGPDTQYF

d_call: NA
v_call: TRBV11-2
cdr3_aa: CASSLLGVGGTDTQYF

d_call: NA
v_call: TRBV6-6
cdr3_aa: CASSKDPYYGYTF

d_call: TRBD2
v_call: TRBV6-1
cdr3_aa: CASSEARAGVETQYF

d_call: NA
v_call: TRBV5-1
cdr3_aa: CASSLAPNTEAFF

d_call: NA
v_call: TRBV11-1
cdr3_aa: CASSLDVSSYNEQFF

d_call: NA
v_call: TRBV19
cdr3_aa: CASSIPTSTDTQYF

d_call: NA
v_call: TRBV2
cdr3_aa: CASSRQGSEETQYF

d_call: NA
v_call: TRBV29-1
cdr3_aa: CSGKQGYEQYF

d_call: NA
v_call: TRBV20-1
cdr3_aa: CSASGSKEQYF

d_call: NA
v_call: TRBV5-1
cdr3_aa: CASSSGLAPLTGELFF

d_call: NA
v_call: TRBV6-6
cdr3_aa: CASSPPSRSSYNEQFF

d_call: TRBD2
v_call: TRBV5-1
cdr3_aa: CASSSPWSSGRYYNEQFF

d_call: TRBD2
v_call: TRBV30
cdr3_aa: CAWSLSGTAYEQYF

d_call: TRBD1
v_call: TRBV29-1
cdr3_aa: CSVVEFRQGEQFF

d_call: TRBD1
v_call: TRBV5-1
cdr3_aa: CASRKTGGGETQYF

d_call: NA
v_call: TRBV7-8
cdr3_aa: CASSPFRAASYEQYF

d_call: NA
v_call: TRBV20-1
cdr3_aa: CSVDQTQYF

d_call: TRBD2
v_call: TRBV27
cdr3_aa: CASSGRASTGELFF